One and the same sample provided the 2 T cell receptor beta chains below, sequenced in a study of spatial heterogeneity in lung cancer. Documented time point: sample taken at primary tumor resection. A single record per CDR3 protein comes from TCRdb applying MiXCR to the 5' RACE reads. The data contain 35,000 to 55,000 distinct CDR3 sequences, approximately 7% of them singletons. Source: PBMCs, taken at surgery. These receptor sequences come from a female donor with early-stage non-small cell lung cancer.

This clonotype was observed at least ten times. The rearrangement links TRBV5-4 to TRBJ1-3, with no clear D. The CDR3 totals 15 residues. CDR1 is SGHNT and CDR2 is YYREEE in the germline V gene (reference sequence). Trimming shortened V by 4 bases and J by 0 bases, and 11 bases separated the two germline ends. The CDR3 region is CASSTDLGSGNTIYF. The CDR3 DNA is TGTGCCAGCAGCACGGACCTAGGCTCTGGAAACACCATATATTTT. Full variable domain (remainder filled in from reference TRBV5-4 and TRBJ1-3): ETGVTQSPTHLIKTRGQQVTLRCSSQSGHNTVSWYQQALGQGPQFIFQYYREEENGRGNFPPRFSGLQFPNYSSELNVNALELDDSALYLCASSTDLGSGNTIYFGEGSWLTVV.

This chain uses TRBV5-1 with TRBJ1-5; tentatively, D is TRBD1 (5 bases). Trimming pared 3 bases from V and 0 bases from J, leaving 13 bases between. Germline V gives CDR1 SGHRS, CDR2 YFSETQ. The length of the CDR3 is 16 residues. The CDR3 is CASSYGTADSNQPQHF. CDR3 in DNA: TGCGCCAGCAGCTACGGGACCGCAGATAGCAATCAGCCCCAGCATTTT.